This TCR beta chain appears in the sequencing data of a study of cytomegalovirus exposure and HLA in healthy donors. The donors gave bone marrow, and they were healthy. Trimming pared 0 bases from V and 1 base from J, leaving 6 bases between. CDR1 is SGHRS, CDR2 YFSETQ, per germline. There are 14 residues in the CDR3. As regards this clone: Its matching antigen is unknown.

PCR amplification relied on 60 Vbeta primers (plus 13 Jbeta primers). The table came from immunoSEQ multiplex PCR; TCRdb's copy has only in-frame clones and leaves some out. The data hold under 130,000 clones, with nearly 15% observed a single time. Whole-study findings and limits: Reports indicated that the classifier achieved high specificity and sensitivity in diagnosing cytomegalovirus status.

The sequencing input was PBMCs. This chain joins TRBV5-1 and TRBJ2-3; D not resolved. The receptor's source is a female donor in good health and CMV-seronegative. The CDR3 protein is CASSLGLGTDTQYF. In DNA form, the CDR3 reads TGCGCCAGCAGCTTGGGACTTGGCACAGATACGCAGTATTTT.